These 20 T cell receptor beta chains came from one sample sequenced in a study of human T cells and chemical hapten exposure. Sample time point: patch test 1, 2 weeks after DPC sensitization. Noted treatment: therapeutic diphenylcyclopropenone sensitization with weekly scalp DPC. TCRdb passed the RACE reads through MiXCR, listing each CDR3 protein once. This sample carries around 120,000 distinct CDR3 sequences, approximately 13% of them seen once, and the ten largest clones take 0.7% to 0.95%. The sample consisted of whole blood, taken in connection with sensitization to the hapten diphenylcyclopropenone (DPC). The source is a young man with alopecia areata. Some clones in this sample may be carry-over from other donors' samples.

There are many counts of this clonotype. The chain combines TRBV7-9 with TRBJ2-7; either TRBD1 or TRBD2 may supply D (5 bases each). The CDR3 consists of 14 residues. Trimming cost V 5 bases and J 0 bases, with 11 bases left between them. Looked up from germline, CDR1 is SEHNR and CDR2 is FQNEAQ (reference sequence). The CDR3 DNA reads TGTGCCAGCAGCACCTGGGGGAGCTCCTACGAGCAGTACTTC. This encodes CASSTWGSSYEQYF.

This clonotype showed up just a few times. The chain employs TRBV14 and TRBJ2-4; 7 positions agree with TRBD2. The CDR3 extends over 18 amino acids. CDR1 is SGHDN and CDR2 is FVKESK in the germline V gene. The trim removed 0 bases at V and 1 base at J, leaving 9 bases unmatched. For the CDR3, the DNA is TGTGCCAGCAGCCAAGATGGAGTCCCGACTAGCGCCAAAAACATTCAGTACTTC. Amino acids: CASSQDGVPTSAKNIQYF.

V gene TRBV5-1 combines with J gene TRBJ1-2; D remains unclear. The V gene lost 1 base and the J gene lost 8 bases, with 12 bases spanning the gap. CDR3 length equals 13 residues. From germline, CDR1 is SGHRS and CDR2 YFSETQ. The CDR3 DNA reads as TGCGCCAGCAGCTTGACTCCCCGTCGGGGCTACACCTTC. Translated, it gives CASSLTPRRGYTF.

The chain combines TRBV12-2 with TRBJ2-7; the D call in the table, TRBD1, was not verified against the DNA. TRBV12-2 is termed a pseudogene. This CDR3 has 16 residues. The CDR3 here is CASLGETGQTTYEQYF. The DNA of the CDR3 is TGTGCAAGTTTGGGGGAGACAGGGCAAACCACCTACGAGCAGTACTTC.

The gene calls are TRBV12-3 or TRBV12-4 and TRBJ1-2; D may be TRBD1 (6 bases). Deletions cut 5 bases from V and 3 bases from J, with 7 bases between. This CDR3 contains 12 residues. DNA of the CDR3: TGTGCCAGCAGTCAGGGGCACTATGGCTACACCTTC. This sequence encodes CASSQGHYGYTF.

The sample holds a few counts of this clonotype. This chain links TRBV6-2 or TRBV6-3 with TRBJ2-2; the D is unclear. Germline V CDR1 and CDR2: MNHEY, SVGEGT. This CDR3 comprises 13 residues. Between the trimmed V and J ends, which lost 6 bases and 4 bases, there was a span of 9 bases. CDR3 sequence reads: CASRPPGTGELFF. CDR3 DNA sequence: TGTGCCAGCAGACCCCCGGGCACCGGGGAGCTGTTTTTT.

The chain couples TRBV9 to TRBJ1-4; 7 positions match TRBD1. In germline, CDR1 is SGDLS, CDR2 YYNGEE. The CDR3 totals 15 residues. J gave up 5 bases and V 1 base, and 5 bases lay outside the gene matches. CDR3 residues: CASSVKGARNEKLFF. The CDR3, as DNA: TGTGCCAGCAGCGTAAAGGGGGCCAGGAATGAAAAACTGTTTTTT.

This clonotype was seen at least ten times. The chain employs TRBV5-1 and TRBJ2-3, with 7 bases identical to TRBD1. The CDR3 has 14 amino acids. Germline V gene sequence: CDR1 SGHRS, CDR2 YFSETQ. V dropped 0 bases and J dropped 5; count of bases not matched to a gene: 3. CDR3 region: CASSLGQGGDTQYF. The DNA for the CDR3 is TGCGCCAGCAGCTTGGGACAGGGCGGAGATACGCAGTATTTT.

This clonotype was detected ten times or more. The rearrangement joins TRBV20-1 to TRBJ1-2, with 7 bases lining up with TRBD1. In germline, CDR1 is DFQATT, CDR2 SNEGSKA (reference sequence). This CDR3 is built from 14 residues. Trimming removed 0 bases from V and 7 bases from J; junction bases left unmatched: 8. This chain's CDR3 is CSAREGRGLLGYTF. CDR3 coding DNA: TGCAGTGCTAGAGAGGGTAGGGGGCTACTTGGCTACACCTTC.

V is TRBV6-5 and J is TRBJ1-2; 10 nucleotides align to TRBD1. This CDR3 is 17 amino acids long. The germline V gene has CDR1 MNHEY and CDR2 SVGAGI. V shed 0 bases and J 2 bases; nucleotides not matched to a gene: 6. CDR3 protein: CASSYSGDRGSNYGYTF. The CDR3, as DNA: TGTGCCAGCAGTTACTCCGGGGACAGGGGATCCAACTATGGCTACACCTTC.

There are a few counts of this clonotype. V and J are TRBV5-1 and TRBJ2-1; TRBD1 aligns across 8 bases. Germline V lookup: CDR1 SGHRS, CDR2 YFSETQ. Losses at the gene ends were 0 bases for V and 7 bases for J; bases not matched to a gene: 9. The CDR3 extends over 16 amino acids. CDR3 DNA: TGCGCCAGCAGCTTGGGAAGCAGGGGGCAGGTAAATGAGCAGTTCTTC. Encoded protein: CASSLGSRGQVNEQFF.

The J gene is TRBJ2-6, the V gene TRBV10-3, with 9 bases aligning to TRBD1. The CDR3 loop spans 17 amino acids. With V trimmed by 6 bases and J by 0 bases, 6 bases remained unmatched. Per the germline V gene, CDR1 is ENHRY and CDR2 is SYGVKD. CDR3 DNA: TGTGCCATCAGCGGGACAGGGAGCCCCTCTGGGGCCAACGTCCTGACTTTC. Its protein is CAISGTGSPSGANVLTF.

This clonotype has more than one count but fewer than ten. An end of the junction does not agree with germline; a read error may underlie this. Here the CDR3 reads CAISESDRVRNF. CDR3 nucleotide sequence: TGTGCCATCAGTGAGTCCGACAGGGTCCGCAACTTC. The V call is TRBV10-3, the J call TRBJ1-2; 7 nucleotides align to TRBD1. Germline V gives CDR1 ENHRY, CDR2 SYGVKD. CDR3 length: 12 amino acids.

This clonotype occurred a few times. This chain connects TRBV29-1 to TRBJ1-2, with TRBD1 as a possible D gene (6 bases). Between the trimmed V and J ends, which lost 2 bases and 5 bases, there was a span of 18 bases. CDR1 is SQVTM and CDR2 is ANQGSEA in the germline V gene. The length of the CDR3 is 15 residues. DNA for the CDR3: TGCAGCGTTGAAAAAGAGCAGGACAGCTTTTATGGCTACACCTTC. This encodes CSVEKEQDSFYGYTF.

This clonotype has ten or more counts. The chain links TRBV6-2 or TRBV6-3 to TRBJ1-2, with D maybe TRBD1 (5 bases). V was trimmed by 5 bases and J by 3 bases, leaving 7 bases between them. Germline CDR1 is MNHEY and CDR2 is SVGEGT. There are 12 residues in the CDR3. In DNA form, the CDR3 reads TGTGCCAGCAGTGTGACAGACTATGGCTACACCTTC. This sequence encodes CASSVTDYGYTF.

The chain links TRBV4-2 to TRBJ1-5, with 10 bases identical to TRBD1. V lost 3 bases and J lost 5; bases outside the gene matches: 13. The germline V gene has CDR1 LGHNA and CDR2 YNFKEQ. CDR3 length: 18 amino acids. The CDR3 nucleotides are TGTGCCAGCAGCCACCTCACTCCGGGACAGGGGTTCCATCAGCCCCAGCATTTT. Amino acid sequence: CASSHLTPGQGFHQPQHF.

This clonotype was recorded many times. V gene TRBV28 combines with J gene TRBJ2-5; TRBD2 is a possible D gene (5 bases). The germline V gene encodes CDR1 MDHEN and CDR2 SYDVKM. This CDR3 is 21 amino acids long. V was pared by 7 bases and J by 0 bases, with 33 bases between. CDR3 nucleotide sequence: TGTGCCAGCACCCCAAGCGGTAATGTCGTTAGTCGAGCCGTTAACCAAGAGACCCAGTACTTC. Its translation is CASTPSGNVVSRAVNQETQYF.

V is TRBV7-2 and J is TRBJ1-2; perhaps TRBD1 as D (6 bases). With 10 bases removed from V and 8 bases from J, the gap between germline ends came to 23 bases. This CDR3 spans 14 amino acids. CDR1 and CDR2 (germline): SGHTA, FQGNSA. The CDR3, as DNA: TGTGCCACCGTCTCGAGGTCAGGGGCGGACGGCTACACCTTC. Amino acids: CATVSRSGADGYTF.

This clonotype was counted between two and nine times. This rearrangement joins TRBV27 to TRBJ1-5; TRBD1 is a possible D gene (6 bases). Germline V gene data show CDR1 as MNHEY and CDR2 as SMNVEV (reference sequence). This CDR3 is 14 amino acids long. Trimming shortened V by 5 bases and J by 2 bases, and 10 bases separated the two germline ends. This chain's CDR3 is CASSPRQGNQPQHF. The CDR3 nucleotides are TGTGCCAGCAGTCCTCGACAGGGCAATCAGCCCCAGCATTTT.

This clonotype was recorded at least ten times. The chain employs TRBV21-1 and TRBJ2-5; the table gives TRBD1 as D, unverified against the DNA. TRBV21-1 is listed as a pseudogene. The CDR3 spans 14 residues. The CDR3 sequence: CASSKDRGQETQYF. The CDR3 coding sequence is TGTGCCAGCAGCAAAGACCGGGGCCAAGAGACCCAGTACTTC.